These 26 T cell receptor beta chains were all obtained from the same sample, sequenced in a study of early T cells in non-severe SARS-CoV-2 infection. A single record per CDR3 protein comes from TCRdb applying MiXCR to the 5' RACE reads. The data contain about 50,000 distinct CDR3 sequences, 7.5% to 10% of them singletons. The sequenced sample consisted of whole blood. Every receptor here comes from an adult who was a healthcare worker with PCR-confirmed SARS-CoV-2 infection or an uninfected control (not recorded which).

This clonotype was seen repeatedly, ten times or more. The CDR3 DNA follows: TGTGCCAGCAGTTCCCGACAGGGGGGGAGCAATCAGCCCCAGCATTTT. This sequence encodes CASSSRQGGSNQPQHF. V and J are TRBV28 and TRBJ1-5; 9 bases match TRBD1. The CDR3 has 16 amino acids. CDR1 MDHEN and CDR2 SYDVKM come from the germline V gene. J was trimmed by 1 base and V by 4 bases; bases with no gene match: 5.

Many counts were recorded for this clonotype. The chain recombines TRBV20-1 with TRBJ2-1; TRBD2 might be the D (6 bases). Germline V gene lookup returns CDR1 DFQATT and CDR2 SNEGSKA (reference sequence). There are 14 residues in the CDR3. Trimming cost V 3 bases and J 4 bases, with 13 bases left between them. CDR3 nucleotide sequence: TGCAGTGCTAGCGGCGCGGGATGGTACAATGAGCAGTTCTTC. Its protein product is CSASGAGWYNEQFF.

The chain combines TRBV30 with TRBJ2-7; D remains unclear. This CDR3 has 14 residues. The V end was cut by 6 bases, the J end by 0 bases, with 15 bases between. Germline V gene sequence: CDR1 GTSNPN, CDR2 SVGIG (reference sequence). Here the CDR3 DNA reads TGTGCCTGTCAAAGGGCAAGGAGCTCCTACGAGCAGTACTTC. Its translation is CACQRARSSYEQYF. Together with reference TRBV30 and TRBJ2-7, the CDR3 gives the full variable domain: SQTIHQWPATLVQPVGSPLSLECTVEGTSNPNLYWYRQAAGRGLQLLFYSVGIGQISSEVPQNLSASRPQDRQFILSSKKLLLSDSGFYLCACQRARSSYEQYFGPGTRLTVT.

The sample holds many counts of this clonotype. This chain uses TRBV29-1 with TRBJ1-5; D is unclear. Trimming removed 4 bases at V and 3 bases at J, with 10 bases between. The length of the CDR3 is 13 residues. Germline CDR1 SQVTM, CDR2 ANQGSEA. CDR3 bases: TGCAGCGTTGGCTTTTCACTCAATCAGCCCCAGCATTTT. It encodes CSVGFSLNQPQHF.

This clonotype was recorded at least ten times. The chain links TRBV7-2 to TRBJ2-5, with 10 bases fitting TRBD2. The CDR3 covers 14 residues. CDR1 is SGHTA and CDR2 is FQGNSA in the germline V gene. With 1 base clipped from V and 4 bases from J, the junction kept 0 bases outside the gene matches. The CDR3 region has the DNA TGTGCCAGCAGCTTAGGACTAGCGGGAGAGACCCAGTACTTC. Translating gives CASSLGLAGETQYF. Looking up the rest from reference TRBV7-2 and TRBJ2-5 gives the full variable domain: GAGVSQSPSNKVTEKGKDVELRCDPISGHTALYWYRQSLGQGLEFLIYFQGNSAPDKSGLPSDRFSAERTGGSVSTLTIQRTQQEDSAVYLCASSLGLAGETQYFGPGTRLLVL.

The rearrangement uses TRBV6-5 and TRBJ2-1, with 9 bases matching TRBD2. In germline, CDR1 is MNHEY, CDR2 SVGAGI. This CDR3 is built from 16 residues. Losses at the gene ends were 2 bases for V and 2 bases for J; bases not matched to a gene: 4. CDR3 loop: CASSYPTSGAYNEQFF. Here the CDR3 DNA reads TGTGCCAGCAGTTACCCGACTAGCGGAGCCTACAATGAGCAGTTCTTC.

Only a few counts were recorded for this clonotype. The chain links TRBV11-3 to TRBJ2-1, with unresolved D. Germline CDR1 reads SGHNT; CDR2 reads YENEEA. V was shortened by 5 bases and J by 0 bases, with 5 bases between the two germline ends. The CDR3 is 13 residues long. Here the CDR3 DNA reads TGTGCCAGCAGCCCAAGCTCCTACAATGAGCAGTTCTTC. Translation gives CASSPSSYNEQFF.

V usage is TRBV24-1 and J usage is TRBJ2-1; TRBD2 matches at 7 bases. CDR1 and CDR2 (germline): KGHDR, SFDVKD. J gave up 0 bases and V 6 bases, and 1 base lay outside the gene matches. CDR3 length: 14 residues. CDR3 loop: CATSRGSSYNEQFF. CDR3 coding DNA: TGTGCCACCAGTCGCGGGAGCTCCTACAATGAGCAGTTCTTC.

This clonotype occurred a few times. This chain uses TRBV20-1 with TRBJ2-4; weak D call: TRBD2 (5 bases). The CDR3 runs to 12 residues. Germline lookup yields CDR1 DFQATT and CDR2 SNEGSKA (reference sequence). Trimming took off 7 bases at V and 8 bases at J, with 15 bases between the two ends. The CDR3 coding sequence is TGCAGTGTTCGTCGGGGTGGGGACATTCAGTACTTC. This translates into CSVRRGGDIQYF.

The V gene is TRBV6-5, the J gene TRBJ2-6, with D uncertain. The CDR3 runs to 13 residues. CDR1 is MNHEY and CDR2 is SVGAGI in the germline V gene. V lost 9 bases and J lost 2, with 8 bases in between. Here the CDR3 reads CASTATGANVLTF. The DNA for the CDR3 is TGTGCCAGTACCGCGACTGGGGCCAACGTCCTGACTTTC.

The rearrangement uses TRBV18 and TRBJ2-1, with D possibly being TRBD2 (6 bases). From germline, CDR1 is KGHSH and CDR2 LQKENI. The V end was cut by 1 base, the J end by 5 bases, with 12 bases between. This CDR3 comprises 15 residues. The CDR3 reads CASSPQTRQNNEQFF. The CDR3 coding sequence is TGTGCCAGCTCACCACAGACTAGACAAAACAATGAGCAGTTCTTC.

The chain is built from TRBV7-2 and TRBJ2-5, with TRBD1 matching 7 bases. CDR1 is SGHTA, CDR2 FQGNSA, per germline. The junction had 3 bases not matched to a gene; V was cut back by 4 bases and J by 4 bases. The CDR3 is made up of 13 amino acids. This chain's CDR3 is CASSSGTVETQYF. CDR3 bases: TGTGCCAGCAGCTCTGGGACAGTAGAGACCCAGTACTTC.

This clonotype was seen only a few times. The V and J genes are TRBV27 and TRBJ1-1; 7 positions match TRBD1. This CDR3 region has 13 residues. The V and J ends lost 6 bases and 5 bases, in that order; junction bases with no gene match: 6. In germline, CDR1 is MNHEY, CDR2 SMNVEV (reference sequence). DNA for the CDR3: TGTGCCAGCAGCGACAGGGCCGTGACTGAAGCTTTCTTT. This sequence encodes CASSDRAVTEAFF.

This clonotype has ten or more counts. The rearrangement joins TRBV28 to TRBJ1-5; 9 bases agree with TRBD1. CDR1 MDHEN and CDR2 SYDVKM come from the germline V gene. The CDR3 runs 15 residues. V was clipped by 4 bases and J by 5 bases; unmatched bases: 6. CDR3 residues: CASSSSGTGYQPQHF. The CDR3, as DNA: TGTGCCAGCAGTTCCTCCGGGACAGGGTATCAGCCCCAGCATTTT.

This clonotype was found many times. The V and J genes are TRBV28 and TRBJ2-7; 7 nucleotides line up with TRBD1. The V gene's germline CDR1 is MDHEN and CDR2 SYDVKM. This CDR3 comprises 14 residues. V gave up 4 bases and J gave up 2 bases; unmatched junction bases: 5. The CDR3 protein is CASSSGQATYEQYF. Here the CDR3 DNA reads TGTGCCAGCAGTTCTGGACAGGCTACCTACGAGCAGTACTTC.

This clonotype was detected many times. The chain is built from TRBV5-1 and TRBJ2-3; possible D gene TRBD1, 5 bases. Trimming left V 5 bases short and J 0 bases short, with 13 bases between. CDR1 SGHRS and CDR2 YFSETQ come from the germline V gene. The CDR3 extends over 15 amino acids. CDR3 sequence reads: CASSSQATSTDTQYF. CDR3 nucleotide sequence: TGCGCCAGCAGTTCACAGGCTACTAGCACAGATACGCAGTATTTT.

In its sample, this clonotype was seen many times. CDR3 protein: CASSYGQGQETQYF. Here the CDR3 DNA reads TGTGCCAGCAGTTACGGACAGGGACAAGAGACCCAGTACTTC. The chain recombines TRBV6-5 with TRBJ2-5; TRBD1 matches at 8 bases. Looked up from germline, CDR1 is MNHEY and CDR2 is SVGAGI. This CDR3 is 14 amino acids long. V shed 2 bases, J shed 2 bases, and the junction held 1 base outside the gene matches.

This clonotype showed up just a few times. The genes are TRBV28 and TRBJ2-4; 11 nucleotides agree with TRBD2. The CDR3 is 16 amino acids. After removal of 2 bases from V and 2 bases from J, the junction contained 2 bases not matched to a gene. Per germline, CDR1 MDHEN and CDR2 SYDVKM. The CDR3, as DNA: TGTGCCAGCAGTTTAACTAGCGGGAGTTCCAAAAACATTCAGTACTTC. The encoded protein is CASSLTSGSSKNIQYF.

This CDR3 reads CASRALDPYEQYF. CDR3 coding DNA: TGTGCCAGCAGGGCTCTCGATCCCTACGAGCAGTACTTC. The chain is built from TRBV6-5 and TRBJ2-7; D remains ambiguous. V lost 6 bases and J lost 2, with 11 bases in between. CDR1 and CDR2 (germline): MNHEY, SVGAGI. The CDR3 spans 13 residues.

The sample holds many counts of this clonotype. This chain uses TRBV7-2 with TRBJ1-1; D gene unclear. The germline V gene has CDR1 SGHTA and CDR2 FQGNSA. V lost 5 bases and J lost 10, with 8 bases in between. The CDR3 length is 10 residues. The CDR3, as DNA: TGTGCCAGCAGCCTCCCCGGAGCTTTCTTT. Translation gives CASSLPGAFF.

This clonotype was observed many times. J is TRBJ2-2 and V is TRBV3-1, with D perhaps TRBD2 (6 bases). CDR1 and CDR2 from the germline V gene are LGHDT and YNNKEL (reference sequence). The CDR3 totals 16 residues. V dropped 1 base and J dropped 6 bases, with 15 bases sitting between them. CDR3 residues: CASSQVGGSAAGELFF. The CDR3 DNA is TGTGCCAGCAGCCAAGTGGGAGGAAGCGCGGCCGGGGAGCTGTTTTTT.

This clonotype has a count of ten or more. The rearrangement joins TRBV10-3 to TRBJ2-1; D is ambiguous. Per the germline V gene, CDR1 is ENHRY and CDR2 is SYGVKD. V was pared by 3 bases and J by 5 bases, with 2 bases between. CDR3 length: 11 amino acids. The CDR3 region is CAISDNNEQFF. In DNA, the CDR3 is TGTGCCATCAGTGATAACAATGAGCAGTTCTTC.

There are many counts of this clonotype. The rearrangement links TRBV24-1 to TRBJ2-1; TRBD2 matches at 7 bases. The V and J ends lost 3 bases and 2 bases, in that order; junction bases with no gene match: 6. The CDR3 covers 16 residues. Per germline, CDR1 KGHDR and CDR2 SFDVKD. The CDR3 sequence is CATSDSGASAYNEQFF. The DNA for the CDR3 is TGTGCCACCAGTGATAGCGGGGCCAGCGCCTACAATGAGCAGTTCTTC.

This clonotype was seen at least ten times. The DNA for the CDR3 is TGTGCCAGCAGCGTAGGACAGGCCGACAATCAGCCCCAGCATTTT. Translated, it gives CASSVGQADNQPQHF. The gene calls are TRBV2 and TRBJ1-5, with TRBD1 identical over 7 bases. The ends lost 6 bases at V and 3 bases at J; junction bases unmatched: 8. In germline, CDR1 is SNHLY, CDR2 FYNNEI. The CDR3 totals 15 residues.

Details on this clonotype: Just one base apart from a much larger clone, this may be a read error. The CDR3 DNA is TGTGCCACCAGCGTATACCCGGGACTTGAAAAAAACATTCAGTACTTC. It translates to CATSVYPGLEKNIQYF. This chain uses TRBV15 with TRBJ2-4; the D gene is possibly TRBD2 (6 bases). Trimming took off 5 bases at V and 4 bases at J, with 18 bases between the two ends. The CDR3 runs 16 residues. Looked up from germline, CDR1 is LNHNV and CDR2 is YYDKDF (reference sequence).

The genes are TRBV11-2 and TRBJ2-7; D may be TRBD1 (7 bases). Per germline, CDR1 SGHAT and CDR2 FQNNGV. This CDR3 spans 13 amino acids. Trimming cost V 6 bases and J 5 bases, with 14 bases left between them. The CDR3 loop is CASRAGGTHEQYF. CDR3 coding DNA: TGTGCCAGCAGGGCAGGGGGGACCCACGAGCAGTACTTC.